The T cell receptor beta chain under discussion was sequenced for a study of CD8 T cells in Susac syndrome. When the RNA was reverse transcribed, random hexamers were used with an input of roughly 0.5 to 1 ug. By means of immunoSEQ multiplex PCR, TCR beta CDR3 spanning 54 Vbeta and 13 Jbeta underwent amplification. One entry per CDR3 protein results from TCRdb running MiXCR on the immunoSEQ multiplex PCR reads. In the table there are around 270,000 distinct CDR3 sequences, over 75% of which are singletons. Between the trimmed V and J ends, which lost 4 bases and 9 bases, there was a span of 13 bases. CDR3 length equals 13 residues. Per the germline V gene, CDR1 is LGHNA and CDR2 is YSLEER. Blood CD8+ and CD4+ T cells underwent high-throughput TCR beta sequencing. Each multiple sclerosis control was a treatment-naive patient with relapsing-remitting disease that was either stable or active.

The TCR originated in a human donor with multiple sclerosis. This sequence joins TRBV4-3 and TRBJ1-5; D remains unclear. The specimen was CD8+ T cells from PBMCs. CDR3 amino acids: CASSPAQGWPQHF. In DNA, the CDR3 is TGCGCCAGCAGCCCGGCGCAAGGGTGGCCCCAGCATTTT.